These 14 T cell receptor beta chains share one sample of origin, sequenced in a study of T cell responses to AZD1222 COVID-19 vaccine. This table comes from immunoSEQ multiplex PCR, and its TCRdb copy is limited to in-frame clones, with some not included. The repertoire has 95,000 to 130,000 clones, about 86% of them found once; the top ten carry around 8.7%. Sequenced material: peripheral blood, taken on day 0 of AZD1222 vaccination. The origin of the receptors is an adult in good health.

The chain links TRBV30 to TRBJ1-5; no clear D gene. The germline gives CDR1 GTSNPN, CDR2 SVGIG (reference sequence). V shed 0 bases and J shed 9 bases, with 18 bases lying between them. CDR3 length: 15 amino acids. The DNA of the CDR3 is TGTGCCTGGAGTGTAAGGCCAGGCGGGGTTTGGCCCCAGCATTTT. It encodes CAWSVRPGGVWPQHF.

This chain connects TRBV27 to TRBJ1-1; no clear D. Trimming removed 5 bases from V and 8 bases from J, with 15 bases in between. The germline V gene encodes CDR1 MNHEY and CDR2 SMNVEV (reference sequence). The CDR3 contains 13 residues. The CDR3 is CASSQPLGREAFF. CDR3 nucleotides: TGTGCCAGCAGTCAACCCCTCGGGCGGGAAGCTTTCTTT.

J is TRBJ2-3 and V is TRBV11-3; D is possibly TRBD1 (6 bases). The V end lost 5 bases, the J end lost 5 bases, and 11 bases lay between the germline ends. The CDR3 extends over 13 amino acids. Germline loops: CDR1 SGHNT, CDR2 YENEEA. The CDR3 loop is CASSATGRDTQYF. In DNA form, the CDR3 reads TGTGCCAGCAGCGCTACAGGGAGAGATACGCAGTATTTT.

The rearrangement uses TRBV25-1 and TRBJ2-7; 9 positions match TRBD1. The CDR3 sequence is 13 residues long. The germline V gene has CDR1 MGHDK and CDR2 SYGVNS. V gave up 6 bases and J gave up 5 bases; unmatched junction bases: 5. The CDR3 loop reads CASRGQGPHEQYF. The CDR3 DNA reads as TGTGCCAGCAGGGGACAGGGCCCCCACGAGCAGTACTTC.

This chain connects TRBV6-5 to TRBJ1-1; unclear D gene. This CDR3 has 13 amino acids. V dropped 10 bases and J dropped 2 bases, with 14 bases sitting between them. Per germline, CDR1 MNHEY and CDR2 SVGAGI. CDR3 in amino acids: CATSSPRNTEAFF. CDR3 bases: TGTGCCACCTCATCTCCCCGAAACACTGAAGCTTTCTTT.

This rearrangement joins TRBV6-1 to TRBJ2-7; 7 nucleotides align to TRBD2. V trimming: 2 bases; J trimming: 13 bases; junction bases outside the gene matches: 17. The CDR3 loop spans 15 amino acids. Germline V CDR1 and CDR2: MNHNS, SASEGT. The CDR3 spells CASSEMGGFPTRQYF. In nucleotides, the CDR3 is TGTGCCAGCAGTGAAATGGGGGGGTTCCCAACACGACAATACTTC.

The gene calls are TRBV4-3 and TRBJ1-6, with 9 bases aligning to TRBD1. Germline loops: CDR1 LGHNA, CDR2 YSLEER. The CDR3 length is 16 residues. Trimming removed 1 base from V and 10 bases from J; junction bases left unmatched: 8. The CDR3 reads CASSQVRGQGGSPLHF. Here the CDR3 DNA reads TGCGCCAGCAGCCAAGTTAGGGGACAGGGAGGATCACCCCTCCACTTT.

This clone was seen a few times. Written as DNA, the CDR3 is TGTGCCAGCAGCTTAGACTTGGGGAACACTGAAGCTTTCTTT. It yields the protein CASSLDLGNTEAFF. The chain joins TRBV7-3 to TRBJ1-1; D call uncertain. This CDR3 has 14 residues. Trimming took 2 bases from V and 1 from J, leaving 8 bases between them. In germline, CDR1 is SGHTA, CDR2 FQGTGA. The whole variable domain, remainder taken from reference TRBV7-3 and TRBJ1-1, is GAGVSQTPSNKVTEKGKYVELRCDPISGHTALYWYRQSLGQGPEFLIYFQGTGAADDSGLPNDRFFAVRPEGSVSTLKIQRTERGDSAVYLCASSLDLGNTEAFFGQGTRLTVV.

The rearrangement uses TRBV7-9 and TRBJ2-5; D ambiguous. CDR1 and CDR2 (germline): SEHNR, FQNEAQ (reference sequence). Trimming took off 4 bases at V and 4 bases at J, with 16 bases between the two ends. The CDR3 is 15 amino acids. The CDR3 DNA reads as TGTGCCAGCAGCTCCTTGAGCGACTTGGGAGAGACCCAGTACTTC. This gives the protein CASSSLSDLGETQYF. The variable domain in full, with the rest retrieved from reference TRBV7-9 and TRBJ2-5, is DTGVSQNPRHKITKRGQNVTFRCDPISEHNRLYWYRQTLGQGPEFLTYFQNEAQLEKSRLLSDRFSAERPKGSFSTLEIQRTEQGDSAMYLCASSSLSDLGETQYFGPGTRLLVL.

The J gene is TRBJ2-5, the V gene TRBV5-4, with TRBD1 identical over 10 bases. This CDR3 is built from 14 residues. The V and J ends lost 4 bases and 4 bases, in that order; junction bases with no gene match: 4. Germline V CDR1 and CDR2: SGHNT, YYREEE (reference sequence). The CDR3 sequence is CASSRQGALETQYF. The CDR3 DNA follows: TGTGCCAGCAGCCGACAGGGGGCTTTAGAGACCCAGTACTTC. The whole variable domain, filled in from reference TRBV5-4 and TRBJ2-5, reads ETGVTQSPTHLIKTRGQQVTLRCSSQSGHNTVSWYQQALGQGPQFIFQYYREEENGRGNFPPRFSGLQFPNYSSELNVNALELDDSALYLCASSRQGALETQYFGPGTRLLVL.

The V and J genes are TRBV9 and TRBJ2-3; TRBD1 might be the D (6 bases). V was clipped by 3 bases and J by 4 bases, with 21 bases between them. Germline V gene data show CDR1 as SGDLS and CDR2 as YYNGEE. The CDR3 is 17 residues long. The CDR3 protein is CASSEALMTGFADTQYF. In DNA, the CDR3 is TGTGCCAGCAGCGAGGCCCTAATGACAGGTTTCGCAGATACGCAGTATTTT.

The CDR3 DNA reads as TGTGCCAGCAGCGGCCCGGGGGCGGGGAAGGGCTATGGCTACACCTTC. Its translation: CASSGPGAGKGYGYTF. The chain joins TRBV9 to TRBJ1-2; a weak D match, TRBD1 (6 bases). V was clipped by 3 bases and J by 4 bases, with 19 bases between them. This CDR3 has 16 amino acids. The germline V gene has CDR1 SGDLS and CDR2 YYNGEE.

The J gene is TRBJ1-4, the V gene TRBV6-5; no clear D. V was trimmed by 9 bases and J by 0 bases, leaving 8 bases between them. Germline V CDR1 and CDR2: MNHEY, SVGAGI. The CDR3 has 13 amino acids. CDR3 residues: CASLSATNEKLFF. CDR3 in DNA: TGTGCCAGTCTAAGTGCAACTAATGAAAAACTGTTTTTT.

The gene calls are TRBV7-3 and TRBJ2-5; tentative D call: TRBD1 (5 bases). Germline V CDR1 and CDR2: SGHTA, FQGTGA. The CDR3 sequence is 14 residues long. Trimming left V 1 base short and J 4 bases short, with 10 bases between. CDR3 residues: CASSLIPGRETQYF. CDR3 coding DNA: TGTGCCAGCAGCTTAATCCCAGGGCGAGAGACCCAGTACTTC.